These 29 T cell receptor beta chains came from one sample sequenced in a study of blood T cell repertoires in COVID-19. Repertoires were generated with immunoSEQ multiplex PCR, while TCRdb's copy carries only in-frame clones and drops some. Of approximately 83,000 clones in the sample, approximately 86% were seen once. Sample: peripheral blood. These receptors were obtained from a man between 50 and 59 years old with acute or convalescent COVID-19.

The CDR3 nucleotides read TGTGCCAGCAGTTTATCAGGTAGCATGGGACTTTCCGGGGAGCTGTTTTTT. Translated, it gives CASSLSGSMGLSGELFF. This chain connects TRBV27 to TRBJ2-2, with a tentative D call TRBD2 (6 bases). This CDR3 contains 17 residues. Trimming removed 0 bases at V and 6 bases at J, with 17 bases between. Germline V gene sequence: CDR1 MNHEY, CDR2 SMNVEV (reference sequence).

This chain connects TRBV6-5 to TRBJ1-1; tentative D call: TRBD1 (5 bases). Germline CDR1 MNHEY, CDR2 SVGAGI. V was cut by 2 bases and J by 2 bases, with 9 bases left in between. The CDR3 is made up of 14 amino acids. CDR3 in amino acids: CASSYTQGNTEAFF. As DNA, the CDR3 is TGTGCCAGCAGTTACACCCAGGGAAACACTGAAGCTTTCTTT.

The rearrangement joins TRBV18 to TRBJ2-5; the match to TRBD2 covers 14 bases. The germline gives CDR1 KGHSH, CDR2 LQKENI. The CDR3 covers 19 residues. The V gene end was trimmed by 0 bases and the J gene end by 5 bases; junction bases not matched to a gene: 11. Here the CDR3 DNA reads TGTGCCAGCTCACCACCAGAGACTAGCGGGGGGGCAGGAGGGGAGACCCAGTACTTC. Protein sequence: CASSPPETSGGAGGETQYF.

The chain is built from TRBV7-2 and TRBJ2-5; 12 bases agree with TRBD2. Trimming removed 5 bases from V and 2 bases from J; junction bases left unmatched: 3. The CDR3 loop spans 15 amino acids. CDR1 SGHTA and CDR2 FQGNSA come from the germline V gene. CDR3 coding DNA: TGTGCCAGCAGCACCGGACTAGCGGGGCAAGAGACCCAGTACTTC. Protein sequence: CASSTGLAGQETQYF.

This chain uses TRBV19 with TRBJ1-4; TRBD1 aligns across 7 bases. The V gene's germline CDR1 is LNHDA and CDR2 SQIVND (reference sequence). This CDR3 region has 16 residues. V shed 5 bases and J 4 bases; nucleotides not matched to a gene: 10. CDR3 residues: CASSLGTALGNEKLFF. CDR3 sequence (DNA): TGTGCCAGTAGTCTGGGGACAGCCCTTGGTAATGAAAAACTGTTTTTT.

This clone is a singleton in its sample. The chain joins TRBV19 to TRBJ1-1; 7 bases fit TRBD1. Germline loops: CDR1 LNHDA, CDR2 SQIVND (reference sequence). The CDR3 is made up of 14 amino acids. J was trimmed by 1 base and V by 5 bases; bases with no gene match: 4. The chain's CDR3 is CASSDDRENTEAFF. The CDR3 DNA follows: TGTGCCAGTAGTGACGACAGGGAGAACACTGAAGCTTTCTTT. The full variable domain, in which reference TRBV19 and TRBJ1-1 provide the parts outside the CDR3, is DGGITQSPKYLFRKEGQNVTLSCEQNLNHDAMYWYRQDPGQGLRLIYYSQIVNDFQKGDIAEGYSVSREKKESFPLTVTSAQKNPTAFYLCASSDDRENTEAFFGQGTRLTVV.

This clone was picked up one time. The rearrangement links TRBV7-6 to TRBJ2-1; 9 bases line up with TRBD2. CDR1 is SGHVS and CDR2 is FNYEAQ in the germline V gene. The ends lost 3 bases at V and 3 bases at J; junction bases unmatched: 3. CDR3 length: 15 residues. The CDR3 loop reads CASSFSGSIYNEQFF. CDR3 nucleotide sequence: TGTGCCAGCAGCTTTAGCGGGAGTATCTACAATGAGCAGTTCTTC.

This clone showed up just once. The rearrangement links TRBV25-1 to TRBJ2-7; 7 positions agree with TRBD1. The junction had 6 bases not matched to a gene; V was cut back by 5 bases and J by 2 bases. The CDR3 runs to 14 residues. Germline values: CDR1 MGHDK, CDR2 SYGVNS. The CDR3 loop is CASSLVTGAYEQYF. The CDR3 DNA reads TGTGCCAGCAGTCTGGTAACAGGGGCCTACGAGCAGTACTTC.

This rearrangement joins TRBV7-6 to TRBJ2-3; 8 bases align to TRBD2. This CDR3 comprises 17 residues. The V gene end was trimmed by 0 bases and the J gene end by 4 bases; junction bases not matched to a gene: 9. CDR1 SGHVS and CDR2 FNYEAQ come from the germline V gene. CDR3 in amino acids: CASSLAPAGGGADTQYF. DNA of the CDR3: TGTGCCAGCAGCTTAGCGCCGGCGGGAGGTGGGGCAGATACGCAGTATTTT.

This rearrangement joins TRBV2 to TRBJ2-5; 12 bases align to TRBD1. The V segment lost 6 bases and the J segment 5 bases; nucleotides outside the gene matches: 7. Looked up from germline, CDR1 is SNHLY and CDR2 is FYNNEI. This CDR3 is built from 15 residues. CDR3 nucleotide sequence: TGTGCCAGCAGCGCGGGACAGGGGGCGCGGGAGACCCAGTACTTC. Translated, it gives CASSAGQGARETQYF.

CDR3 protein: CASSSGQKSPLHF. In nucleotides, the CDR3 is TGTGCCAGCAGCTCTGGACAAAAATCACCCCTCCACTTT. The chain links TRBV11-3 to TRBJ1-6; TRBD1 is a possible D gene (5 bases). Trimming shortened V by 4 bases and J by 10 bases, and 11 bases separated the two germline ends. CDR3 length: 13 amino acids. The germline gives CDR1 SGHNT, CDR2 YENEEA.

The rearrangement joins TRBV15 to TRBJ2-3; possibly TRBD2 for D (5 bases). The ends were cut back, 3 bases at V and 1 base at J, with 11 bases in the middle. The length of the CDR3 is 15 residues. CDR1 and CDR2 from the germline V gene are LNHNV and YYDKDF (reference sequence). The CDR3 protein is CATSRGDSGTDTQYF. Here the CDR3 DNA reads TGTGCCACCAGCAGGGGAGATAGCGGCACAGATACGCAGTATTTT. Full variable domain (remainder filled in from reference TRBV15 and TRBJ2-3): DAMVIQNPRYQVTQFGKPVTLSCSQTLNHNVMYWYQQKSSQAPKLLFHYYDKDFNNEADTPDNFQSRRPNTSFCFLDIRSPGLGDTAMYLCATSRGDSGTDTQYFGPGTRLTVL.

CDR3 in amino acids: CASRKQGLATEAFF. The DNA for the CDR3 is TGTGCCAGCAGAAAACAGGGTTTGGCCACTGAAGCTTTCTTT. The chain combines TRBV28 with TRBJ1-1; D may be TRBD1 (6 bases). V was clipped by 6 bases and J by 4 bases, with 15 bases between them. Germline lookup yields CDR1 MDHEN and CDR2 SYDVKM. This CDR3 spans 14 amino acids. The full variable domain, rest sourced from reference TRBV28 and TRBJ1-1, is DVKVTQSSRYLVKRTGEKVFLECVQDMDHENMFWYRQDPGLGLRLIYFSYDVKMKEKGDIPEGYSVSREKKERFSLILESASTNQTSMYLCASRKQGLATEAFFGQGTRLTVV.

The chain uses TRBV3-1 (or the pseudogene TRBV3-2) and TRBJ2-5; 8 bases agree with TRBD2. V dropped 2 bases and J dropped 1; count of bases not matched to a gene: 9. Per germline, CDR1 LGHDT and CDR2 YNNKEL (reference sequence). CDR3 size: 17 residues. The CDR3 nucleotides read TGTGCCAGCAGCCAAAGTGGGGGTACTAGCGGCCAAGAGACCCAGTACTTC. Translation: CASSQSGGTSGQETQYF.

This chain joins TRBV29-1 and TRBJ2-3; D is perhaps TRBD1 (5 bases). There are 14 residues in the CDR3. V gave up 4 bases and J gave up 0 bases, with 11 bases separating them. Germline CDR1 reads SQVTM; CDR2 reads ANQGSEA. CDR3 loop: CSVVGPGSTDTQYF. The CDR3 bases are TGCAGCGTTGTGGGGCCCGGTAGCACAGATACGCAGTATTTT.

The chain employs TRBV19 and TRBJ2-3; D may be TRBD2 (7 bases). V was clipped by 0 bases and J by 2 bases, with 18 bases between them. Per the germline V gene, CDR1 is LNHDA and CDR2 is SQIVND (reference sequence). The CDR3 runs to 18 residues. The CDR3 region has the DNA TGTGCCAGTAGTATAGAAAGGTCTTCGGGGGGCCTCACAGATACGCAGTATTTT. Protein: CASSIERSSGGLTDTQYF.

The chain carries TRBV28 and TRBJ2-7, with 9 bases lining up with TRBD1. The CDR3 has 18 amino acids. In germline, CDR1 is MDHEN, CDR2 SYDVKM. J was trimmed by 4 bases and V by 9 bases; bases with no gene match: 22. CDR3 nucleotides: TGTGCCAGGACTCACAGGGGGCGCGGTTCTAGCGAACTATACGAGCAGTACTTC. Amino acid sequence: CARTHRGRGSSELYEQYF.

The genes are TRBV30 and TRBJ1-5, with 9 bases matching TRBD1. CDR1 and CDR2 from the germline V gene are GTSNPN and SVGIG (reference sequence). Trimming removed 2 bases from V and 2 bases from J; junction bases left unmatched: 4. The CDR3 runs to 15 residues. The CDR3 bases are TGTGCCTGGAGTTCCCGGGACAGGGGCAATCAGCCCCAGCATTTT. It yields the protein CAWSSRDRGNQPQHF.

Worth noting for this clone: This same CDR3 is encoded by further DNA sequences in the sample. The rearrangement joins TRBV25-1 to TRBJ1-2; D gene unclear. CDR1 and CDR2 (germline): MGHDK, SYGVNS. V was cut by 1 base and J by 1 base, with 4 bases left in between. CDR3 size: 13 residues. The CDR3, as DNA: TGTGCCAGCAGTGAATCCGGTAACTATGGCTACACCTTC. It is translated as CASSESGNYGYTF.

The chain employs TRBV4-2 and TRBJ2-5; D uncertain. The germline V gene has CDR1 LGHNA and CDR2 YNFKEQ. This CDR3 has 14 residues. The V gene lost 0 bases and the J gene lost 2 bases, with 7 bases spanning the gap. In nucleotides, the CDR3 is TGTGCCAGCAGCCAAGAACAGCTTCAAGAGACCCAGTACTTC. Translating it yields CASSQEQLQETQYF.

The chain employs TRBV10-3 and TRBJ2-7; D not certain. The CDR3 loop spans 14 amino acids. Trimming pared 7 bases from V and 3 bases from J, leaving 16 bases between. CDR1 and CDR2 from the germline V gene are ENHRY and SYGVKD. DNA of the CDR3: TGTGCCATCATGGCCGGGTCTTTAGACTACGAGCAGTACTTC. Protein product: CAIMAGSLDYEQYF.

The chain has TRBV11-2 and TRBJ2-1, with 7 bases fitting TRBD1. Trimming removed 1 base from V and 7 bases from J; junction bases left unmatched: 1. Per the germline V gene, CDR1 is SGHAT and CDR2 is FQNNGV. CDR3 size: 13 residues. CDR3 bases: TGTGCCAGCAGCTTAGCAGGGGGAAATGAGCAGTTCTTC. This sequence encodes CASSLAGGNEQFF.

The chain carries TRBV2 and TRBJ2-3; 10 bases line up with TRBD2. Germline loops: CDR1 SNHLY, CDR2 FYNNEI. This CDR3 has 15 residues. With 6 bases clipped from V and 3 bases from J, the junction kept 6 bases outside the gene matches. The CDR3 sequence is CASRDPGLATDTQYF. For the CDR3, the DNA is TGTGCCAGCAGGGATCCGGGACTAGCGACAGATACGCAGTATTTT.

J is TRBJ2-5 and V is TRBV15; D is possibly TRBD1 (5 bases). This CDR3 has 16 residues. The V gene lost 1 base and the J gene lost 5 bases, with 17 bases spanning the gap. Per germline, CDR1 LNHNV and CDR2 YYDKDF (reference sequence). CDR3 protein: CATSRVSGAFEETQYF. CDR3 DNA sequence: TGTGCCACCAGCAGAGTATCTGGGGCGTTCGAGGAGACCCAGTACTTC.

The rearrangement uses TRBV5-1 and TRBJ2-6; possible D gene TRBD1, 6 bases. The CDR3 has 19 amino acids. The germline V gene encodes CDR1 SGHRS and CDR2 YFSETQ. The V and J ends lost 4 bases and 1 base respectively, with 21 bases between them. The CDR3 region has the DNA TGCGCCAGCAGCATGACGGGACATTCTTTAGGATCTGGGGCCAACGTCCTGACTTTC. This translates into CASSMTGHSLGSGANVLTF.

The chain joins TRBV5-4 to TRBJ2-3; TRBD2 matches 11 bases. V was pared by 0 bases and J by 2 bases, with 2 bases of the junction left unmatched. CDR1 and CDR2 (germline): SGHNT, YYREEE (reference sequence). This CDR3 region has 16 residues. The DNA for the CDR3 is TGTGCCAGCAGCTTGGGGGGACTAGCGGCCACAGATACGCAGTATTTT. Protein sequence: CASSLGGLAATDTQYF.

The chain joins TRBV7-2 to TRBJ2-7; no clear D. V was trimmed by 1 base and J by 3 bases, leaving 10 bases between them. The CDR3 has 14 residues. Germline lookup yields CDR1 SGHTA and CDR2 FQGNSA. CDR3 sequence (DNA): TGTGCCAGCAGCTTAGGTAGTAGCTACTACGAGCAGTACTTC. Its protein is CASSLGSSYYEQYF.

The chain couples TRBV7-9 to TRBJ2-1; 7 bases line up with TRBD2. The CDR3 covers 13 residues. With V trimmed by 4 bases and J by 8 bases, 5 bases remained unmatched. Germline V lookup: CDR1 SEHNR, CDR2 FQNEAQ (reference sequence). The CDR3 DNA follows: TGTGCCAGCAGCTCAGGACTAGTCGATGAGCAGTTCTTC. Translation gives CASSSGLVDEQFF.

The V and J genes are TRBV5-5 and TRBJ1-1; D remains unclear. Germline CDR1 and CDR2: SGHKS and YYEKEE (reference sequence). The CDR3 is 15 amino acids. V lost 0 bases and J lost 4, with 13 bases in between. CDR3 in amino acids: CASSLGGLRITEAFF. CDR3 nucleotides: TGTGCCAGCAGCTTGGGCGGGCTTAGGATCACTGAAGCTTTCTTT.